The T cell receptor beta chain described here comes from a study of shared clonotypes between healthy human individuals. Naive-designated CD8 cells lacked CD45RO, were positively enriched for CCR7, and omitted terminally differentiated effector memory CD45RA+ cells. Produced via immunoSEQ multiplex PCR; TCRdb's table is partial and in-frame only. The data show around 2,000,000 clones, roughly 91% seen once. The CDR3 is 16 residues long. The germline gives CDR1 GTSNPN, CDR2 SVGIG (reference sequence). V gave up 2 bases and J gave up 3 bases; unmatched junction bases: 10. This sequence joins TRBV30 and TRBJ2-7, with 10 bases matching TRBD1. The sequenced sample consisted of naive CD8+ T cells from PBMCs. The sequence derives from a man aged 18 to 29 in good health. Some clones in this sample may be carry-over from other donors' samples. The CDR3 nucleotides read TGTGCCTGGAGTATGACAGGGGGCCAATACTACTACGAGCAGTACTTC. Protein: CAWSMTGGQYYYEQYF.